The next 13 T cell receptor beta chains were all read from a single sample in a study of cytomegalovirus exposure and HLA in healthy donors. This PCR relied on a set of 60 Vbeta primers and 13 Jbeta primers. Produced via immunoSEQ multiplex PCR; TCRdb's table is partial and in-frame only. The sample has 90,000 to 100,000 clones, around four fifths seen once. Sequencing was performed on PBMCs. The receptors were gathered from a middle-aged woman in good health and CMV-seronegative.

The chain couples TRBV9 to TRBJ1-4, with a weak D call TRBD1 (5 bases). CDR1 is SGDLS, CDR2 YYNGEE, per germline. This CDR3 spans 17 amino acids. V dropped 5 bases and J dropped 0 bases, with 17 bases sitting between them. CDR3 sequence (DNA): TGTGCCAGCAGGTCCCACAGGTGGGCTTCAACTAATGAAAAACTGTTTTTT. Residues: CASRSHRWASTNEKLFF.

The chain links TRBV5-1 to TRBJ2-1, with TRBD2 matching over 9 bases. V was pared by 1 base and J by 4 bases, with 3 bases of the junction left unmatched. The CDR3 length is 15 residues. Germline V lookup: CDR1 SGHRS, CDR2 YFSETQ. CDR3 protein: CASSLLAGEYNEQFF. The CDR3 DNA follows: TGCGCCAGCAGCTTGTTAGCGGGAGAATACAATGAGCAGTTCTTC.

This clone was recorded a few times. V is TRBV18 and J is TRBJ2-5; 10 positions match TRBD2. The CDR3 is 15 residues long. V lost 5 bases and J lost 4; bases outside the gene matches: 7. The V gene's germline CDR1 is KGHSH and CDR2 LQKENI. As DNA, the CDR3 is TGTGCCAGCTCAACGCGCACTAGCGGGATAGAGACCCAGTACTTC. It encodes CASSTRTSGIETQYF.

This chain joins TRBV27 and TRBJ1-2, with 10 positions matching TRBD1. Trimming at V came to 0 bases and at J to 7 bases, leaving 8 bases not matched to a gene. CDR1 is MNHEY and CDR2 is SMNVEV in the germline V gene (reference sequence). The CDR3 has 16 amino acids. The DNA for the CDR3 is TGTGCCAGCAGTTTATCGGGGGACAGGGGACAACGTGGCTACACCTTC. It specifies CASSLSGDRGQRGYTF.

The rearrangement uses TRBV28 and TRBJ2-2; D remains ambiguous. The CDR3 runs to 12 residues. The germline gives CDR1 MDHEN, CDR2 SYDVKM. V lost 8 bases to trimming and J lost 7 bases, with 11 bases between them. In nucleotides, the CDR3 is TGTGCCAGCGCACTTCGAGGCGGGGAGCTGTTTTTT. Its protein is CASALRGGELFF.

The V gene is TRBV11-3, the J gene TRBJ2-2; TRBD1 aligns across 10 bases. The CDR3 has 15 residues. CDR1 and CDR2 (germline): SGHNT, YENEEA. Unmatched junction bases numbered 8, after V lost 5 bases and J lost 8 bases. CDR3 DNA sequence: TGTGCCAGCAGCCGCGGGGACAGGGGTGAAGGGGAGCTGTTTTTT. Its translation is CASSRGDRGEGELFF.

This clone showed up just once. The CDR3 nucleotides are TGCGCCAGCAGCTTGGCGGGAGACACCGGGGAGCTGTTTTTT. Amino acids: CASSLAGDTGELFF. The chain joins TRBV5-1 to TRBJ2-2; D might be TRBD2 (6 bases). The CDR3 totals 14 residues. The V end lost 0 bases, the J end lost 3 bases, and 6 bases lay between the germline ends. Per the germline V gene, CDR1 is SGHRS and CDR2 is YFSETQ.

The V call is TRBV5-6, the J call TRBJ2-5; D may be TRBD2 (6 bases). The V gene lost 3 bases and the J gene lost 1 base, with 13 bases spanning the gap. This CDR3 has 15 amino acids. Germline assignment: CDR1 SGHDT and CDR2 YYEEEE. CDR3 sequence (DNA): TGTGCCAGCAGCTCGGGACTCATCCCCCAAGAGACCCAGTACTTC. It codes for CASSSGLIPQETQYF.

This chain uses TRBV19 with TRBJ2-7; D may be TRBD2 (5 bases). Germline CDR1 reads LNHDA; CDR2 reads SQIVND (reference sequence). The CDR3 has 14 amino acids. V was clipped by 3 bases and J by 3 bases, with 12 bases between them. The CDR3 sequence is CASSIGGNRYEQYF. The CDR3 DNA sequence: TGTGCCAGTAGTATCGGAGGAAACCGCTACGAGCAGTACTTC.

This clone showed up just a few times. The rearrangement links TRBV6-5 to TRBJ1-1; possible D gene TRBD1, 6 bases. The CDR3 runs to 13 residues. V shed 2 bases and J shed 10 bases, with 14 bases lying between them. Germline loops: CDR1 MNHEY, CDR2 SVGAGI. CDR3 sequence: CASSYEGHPTAFF. The CDR3 coding sequence is TGTGCCAGCAGTTACGAGGGACACCCCACAGCTTTCTTT.

This rearrangement joins TRBV19 to TRBJ2-3; TRBD2 agrees at 12 bases. J gave up 2 bases and V 5 bases, and 5 bases lay outside the gene matches. Germline V gene sequence: CDR1 LNHDA, CDR2 SQIVND (reference sequence). The CDR3 is made up of 16 amino acids. The CDR3 here is CASSLRTSGNTDTQYF. Written as DNA, the CDR3 is TGTGCCAGTAGTCTCCGGACTAGCGGGAACACAGATACGCAGTATTTT.

The chain couples TRBV9 to TRBJ2-7; a possible D gene is TRBD2 (6 bases). Trimming took off 3 bases at V and 4 bases at J, with 17 bases between the two ends. CDR1 and CDR2 (germline): SGDLS, YYNGEE. The CDR3 loop spans 15 amino acids. CDR3 protein: CASSGRGTGDYEQYF. CDR3 DNA: TGTGCCAGCAGCGGACGGGGGACGGGAGATTACGAGCAGTACTTC.

On this clone itself: At one end, the junction sequence differs from germline, possibly due to a read error. The genes are TRBV5-6 and TRBJ1-5; TRBD1 is a possible D gene (5 bases). The V gene's germline CDR1 is SGHDT and CDR2 YYEEEE. The CDR3 has 16 residues. DNA for the CDR3: TGTGCCAGCAGCTTGGGGACATTGGTCTCGGTTCAGACCCAGCATTTT. Translating gives CASSLGTLVSVQTQHF.